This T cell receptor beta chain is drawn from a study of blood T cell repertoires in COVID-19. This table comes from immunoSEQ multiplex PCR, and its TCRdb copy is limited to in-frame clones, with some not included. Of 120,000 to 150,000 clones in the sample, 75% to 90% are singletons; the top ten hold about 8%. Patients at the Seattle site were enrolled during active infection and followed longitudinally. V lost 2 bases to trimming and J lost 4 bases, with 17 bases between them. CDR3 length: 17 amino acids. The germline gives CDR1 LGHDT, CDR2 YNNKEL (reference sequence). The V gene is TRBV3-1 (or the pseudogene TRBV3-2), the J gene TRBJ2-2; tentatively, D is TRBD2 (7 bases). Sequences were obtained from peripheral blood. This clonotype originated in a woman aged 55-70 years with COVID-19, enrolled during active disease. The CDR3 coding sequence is TGTGCCAGCAGCCAATCTATGGCGGGGGCCCCCACCGGGGAGCTGTTTTTT. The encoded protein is CASSQSMAGAPTGELFF.